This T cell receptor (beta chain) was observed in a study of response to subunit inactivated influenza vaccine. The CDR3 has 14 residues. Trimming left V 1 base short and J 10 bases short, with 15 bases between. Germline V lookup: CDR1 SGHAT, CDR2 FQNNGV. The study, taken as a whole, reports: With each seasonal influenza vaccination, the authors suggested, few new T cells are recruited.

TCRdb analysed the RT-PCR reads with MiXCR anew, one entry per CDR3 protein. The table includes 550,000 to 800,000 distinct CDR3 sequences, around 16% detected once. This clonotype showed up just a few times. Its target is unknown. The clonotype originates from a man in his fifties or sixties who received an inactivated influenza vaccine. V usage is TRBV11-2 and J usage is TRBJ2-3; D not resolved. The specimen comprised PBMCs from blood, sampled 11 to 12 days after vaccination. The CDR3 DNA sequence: TGTGCCAGCAGCTTAGTAGCCGCCGGCCCAGCGCAGTATTTT. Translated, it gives CASSLVAAGPAQYF.